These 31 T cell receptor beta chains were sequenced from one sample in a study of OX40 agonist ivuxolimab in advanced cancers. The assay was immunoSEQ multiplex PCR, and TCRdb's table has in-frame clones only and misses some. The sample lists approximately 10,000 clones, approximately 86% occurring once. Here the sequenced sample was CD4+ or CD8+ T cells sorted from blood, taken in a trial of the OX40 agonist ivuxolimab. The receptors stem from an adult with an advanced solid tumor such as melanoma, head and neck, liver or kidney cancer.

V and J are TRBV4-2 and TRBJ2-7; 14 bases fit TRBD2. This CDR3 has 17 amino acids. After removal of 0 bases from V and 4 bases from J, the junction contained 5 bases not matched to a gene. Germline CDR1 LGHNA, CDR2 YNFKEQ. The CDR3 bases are TGTGCCAGCAGCCAAGAGGGGACTAGCGGGAGTTTTTACGAGCAGTACTTC. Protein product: CASSQEGTSGSFYEQYF.

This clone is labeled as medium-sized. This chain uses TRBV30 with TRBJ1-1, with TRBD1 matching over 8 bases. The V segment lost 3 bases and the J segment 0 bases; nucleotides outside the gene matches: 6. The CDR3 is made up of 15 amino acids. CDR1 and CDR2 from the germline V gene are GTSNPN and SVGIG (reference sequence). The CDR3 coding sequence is TGTGCCTGGAGCTTTTGGACAGGGTTGAACACTGAAGCTTTCTTT. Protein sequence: CAWSFWTGLNTEAFF. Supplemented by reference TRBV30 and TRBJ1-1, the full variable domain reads SQTIHQWPATLVQPVGSPLSLECTVEGTSNPNLYWYRQAAGRGLQLLFYSVGIGQISSEVPQNLSASRPQDRQFILSSKKLLLSDSGFYLCAWSFWTGLNTEAFFGQGTRLTVV.

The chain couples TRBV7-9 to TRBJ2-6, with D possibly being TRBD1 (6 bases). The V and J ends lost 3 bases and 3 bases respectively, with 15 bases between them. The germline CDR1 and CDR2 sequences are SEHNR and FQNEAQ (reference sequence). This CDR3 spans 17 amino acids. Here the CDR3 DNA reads TGTGCCAGCAGCTTTCCACAGGGTCTACTTGGGGCCAACGTCCTGACTTTC. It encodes CASSFPQGLLGANVLTF.

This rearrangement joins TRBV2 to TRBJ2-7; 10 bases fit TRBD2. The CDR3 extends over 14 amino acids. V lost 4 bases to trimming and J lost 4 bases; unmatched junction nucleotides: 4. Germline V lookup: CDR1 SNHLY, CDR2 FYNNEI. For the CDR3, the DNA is TGTGCCAGCAGTGCCCTAGCGGGAGAATACGAGCAGTACTTC. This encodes CASSALAGEYEQYF.

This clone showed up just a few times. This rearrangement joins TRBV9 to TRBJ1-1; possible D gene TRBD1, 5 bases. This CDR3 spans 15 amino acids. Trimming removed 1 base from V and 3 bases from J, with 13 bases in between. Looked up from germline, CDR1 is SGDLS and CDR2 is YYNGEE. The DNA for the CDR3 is TGTGCCAGCAGCGTATGGGAGGGGTCGGACACTGAAGCTTTCTTT. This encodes CASSVWEGSDTEAFF.

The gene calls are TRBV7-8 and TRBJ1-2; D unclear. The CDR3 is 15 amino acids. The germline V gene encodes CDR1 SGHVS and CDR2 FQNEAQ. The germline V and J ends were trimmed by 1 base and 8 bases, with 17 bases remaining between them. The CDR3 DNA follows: TGTGCCAGCAGCTTAGAAAGGATGGCAGCTCGGGGCTACACCTTC. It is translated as CASSLERMAARGYTF.

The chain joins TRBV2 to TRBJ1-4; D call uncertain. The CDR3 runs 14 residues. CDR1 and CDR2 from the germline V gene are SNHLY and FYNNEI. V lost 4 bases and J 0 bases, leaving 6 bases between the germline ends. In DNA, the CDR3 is TGTGCCAGCAGTGGGGTTGCAACTAATGAAAAACTGTTTTTT. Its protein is CASSGVATNEKLFF.

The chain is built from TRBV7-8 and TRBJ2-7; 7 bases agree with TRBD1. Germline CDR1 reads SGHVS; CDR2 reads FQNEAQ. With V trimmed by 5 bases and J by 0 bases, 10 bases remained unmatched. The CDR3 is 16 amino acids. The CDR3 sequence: CASSPDTGVGSYEQYF. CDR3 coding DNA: TGTGCCAGCAGCCCCGATACAGGGGTAGGCTCCTACGAGCAGTACTTC. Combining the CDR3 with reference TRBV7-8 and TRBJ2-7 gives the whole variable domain GAGVSQSPRYKVAKRGQDVALRCDPISGHVSLFWYQQALGQGPEFLTYFQNEAQLDKSGLPSDRFFAERPEGSVSTLKIQRTQQEDSAVYLCASSPDTGVGSYEQYFGPGTRLTVT.

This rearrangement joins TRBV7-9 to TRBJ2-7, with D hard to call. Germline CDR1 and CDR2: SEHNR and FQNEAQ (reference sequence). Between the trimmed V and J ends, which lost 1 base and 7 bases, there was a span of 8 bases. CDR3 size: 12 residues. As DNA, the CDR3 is TGTGCCAGCAGCTTAGGATGGGAAGAGCAGTACTTC. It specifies CASSLGWEEQYF.

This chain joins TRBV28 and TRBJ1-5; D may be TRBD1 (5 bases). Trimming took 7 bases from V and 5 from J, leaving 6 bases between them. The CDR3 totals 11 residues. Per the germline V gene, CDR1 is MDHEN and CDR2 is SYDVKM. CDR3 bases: TGTGCCAGCAAAGGGGATCAGCCCCAGCATTTT. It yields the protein CASKGDQPQHF. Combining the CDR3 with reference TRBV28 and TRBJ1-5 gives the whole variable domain DVKVTQSSRYLVKRTGEKVFLECVQDMDHENMFWYRQDPGLGLRLIYFSYDVKMKEKGDIPEGYSVSREKKERFSLILESASTNQTSMYLCASKGDQPQHFGDGTRLSIL.

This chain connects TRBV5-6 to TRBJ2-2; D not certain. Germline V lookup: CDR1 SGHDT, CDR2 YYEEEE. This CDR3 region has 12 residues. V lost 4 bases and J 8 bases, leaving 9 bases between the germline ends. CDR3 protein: CASSPNYGELFF. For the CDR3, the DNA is TGTGCCAGCAGCCCGAATTATGGGGAGCTGTTTTTT. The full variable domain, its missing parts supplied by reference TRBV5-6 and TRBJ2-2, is DAGVTQSPTHLIKTRGQQVTLRCSPKSGHDTVSWYQQALGQGPQFIFQYYEEEERQRGNFPDRFSGHQFPNYSSELNVNALLLGDSALYLCASSPNYGELFFGEGSRLTVL.

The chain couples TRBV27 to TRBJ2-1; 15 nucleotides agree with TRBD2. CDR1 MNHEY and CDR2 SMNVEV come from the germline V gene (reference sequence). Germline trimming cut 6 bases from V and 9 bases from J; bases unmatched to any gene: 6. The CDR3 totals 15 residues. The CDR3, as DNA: TGTGCCAGCAGCCCCGGGACTAGCGGGAGGAGTGAGCAGTTCTTC. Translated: CASSPGTSGRSEQFF.

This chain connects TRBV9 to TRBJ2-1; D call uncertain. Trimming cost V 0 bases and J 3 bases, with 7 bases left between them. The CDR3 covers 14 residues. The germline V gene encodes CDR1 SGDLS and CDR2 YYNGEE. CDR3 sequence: CASSVGRYYNEQFF. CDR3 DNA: TGTGCCAGCAGCGTAGGCAGGTACTACAATGAGCAGTTCTTC.

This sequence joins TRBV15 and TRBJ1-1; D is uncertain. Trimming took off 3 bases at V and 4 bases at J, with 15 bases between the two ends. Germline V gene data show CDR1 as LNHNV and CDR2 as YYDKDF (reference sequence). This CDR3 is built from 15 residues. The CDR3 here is CATSSSREGGTEAFF. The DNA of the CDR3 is TGTGCCACCAGCAGCTCCCGTGAGGGAGGCACTGAAGCTTTCTTT.

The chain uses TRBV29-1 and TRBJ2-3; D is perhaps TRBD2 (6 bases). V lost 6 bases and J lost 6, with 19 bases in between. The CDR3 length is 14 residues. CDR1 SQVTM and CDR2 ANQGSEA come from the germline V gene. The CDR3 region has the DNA TGCAGCGTCACTATCCCCGGGAGAGGGGATACGCAGTATTTT. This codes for CSVTIPGRGDTQYF.

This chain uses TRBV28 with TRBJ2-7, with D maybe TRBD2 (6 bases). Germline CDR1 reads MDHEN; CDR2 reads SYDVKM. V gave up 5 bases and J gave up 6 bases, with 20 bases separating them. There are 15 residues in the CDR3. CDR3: CASSPPGVGVGEQYF. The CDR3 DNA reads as TGTGCCAGCAGTCCCCCGGGAGTAGGAGTTGGCGAGCAGTACTTC.

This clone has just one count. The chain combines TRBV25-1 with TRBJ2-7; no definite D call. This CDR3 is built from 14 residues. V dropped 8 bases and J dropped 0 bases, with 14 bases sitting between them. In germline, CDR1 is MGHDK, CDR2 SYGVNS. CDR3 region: CASQPPSSSYEQYF. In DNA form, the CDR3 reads TGTGCCAGCCAACCCCCCAGCAGCTCCTACGAGCAGTACTTC.

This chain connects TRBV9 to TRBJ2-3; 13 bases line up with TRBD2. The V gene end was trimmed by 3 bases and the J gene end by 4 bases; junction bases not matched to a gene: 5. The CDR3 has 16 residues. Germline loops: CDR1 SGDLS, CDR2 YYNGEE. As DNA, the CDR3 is TGTGCCAGCAGCGCCGGACTAGCGGGAGAACCAGATACGCAGTATTTT. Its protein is CASSAGLAGEPDTQYF.

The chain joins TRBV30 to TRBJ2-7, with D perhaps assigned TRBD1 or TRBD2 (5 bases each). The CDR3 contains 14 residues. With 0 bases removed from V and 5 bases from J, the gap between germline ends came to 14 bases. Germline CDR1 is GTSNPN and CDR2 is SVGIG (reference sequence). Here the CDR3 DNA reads TGTGCCTGGAGTGTAGGACGGGGCAGCCACGAGCAGTACTTC. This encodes CAWSVGRGSHEQYF.

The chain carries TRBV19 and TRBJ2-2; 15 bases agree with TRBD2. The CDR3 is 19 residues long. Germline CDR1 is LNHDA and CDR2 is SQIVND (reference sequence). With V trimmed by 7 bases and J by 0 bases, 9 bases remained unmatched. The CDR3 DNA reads TGTGCCAGTAAACTTCCGGGACTAGCGGGAGGACCGAACACCGGGGAGCTGTTTTTT. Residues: CASKLPGLAGGPNTGELFF.

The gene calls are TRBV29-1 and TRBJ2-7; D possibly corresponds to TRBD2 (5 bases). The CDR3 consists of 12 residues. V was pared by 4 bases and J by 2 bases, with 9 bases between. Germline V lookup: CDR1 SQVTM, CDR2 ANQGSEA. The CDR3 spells CSVVSGTYEQYF. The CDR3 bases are TGCAGCGTTGTAAGCGGAACCTACGAGCAGTACTTC.

As DNA, the CDR3 is TGTGCCTGGAACGCGGGACAGAACGACGAGCAGTACTTC. It yields the protein CAWNAGQNDEQYF. V gene TRBV30 combines with J gene TRBJ2-7; TRBD1 might be the D (7 bases). Germline CDR1 is GTSNPN and CDR2 is SVGIG (reference sequence). CDR3 length: 13 residues. Trimming left V 4 bases short and J 5 bases short, with 15 bases between.

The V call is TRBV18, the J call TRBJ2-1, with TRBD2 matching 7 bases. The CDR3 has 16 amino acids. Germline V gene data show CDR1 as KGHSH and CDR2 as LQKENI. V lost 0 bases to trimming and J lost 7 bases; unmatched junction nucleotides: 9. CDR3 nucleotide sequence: TGTGCCAGCTCACCACCGGGACTAATGTCTACGAATGAGCAGTTCTTC. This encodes CASSPPGLMSTNEQFF.

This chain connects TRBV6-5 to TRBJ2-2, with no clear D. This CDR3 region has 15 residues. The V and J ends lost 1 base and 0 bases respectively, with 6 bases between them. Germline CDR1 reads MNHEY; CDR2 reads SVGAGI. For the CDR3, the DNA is TGTGCCAGCAGTTACTTCCCCGCGAACACCGGGGAGCTGTTTTTT. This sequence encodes CASSYFPANTGELFF.

The CDR3 is CASSLFGGKAYEQYF. CDR3 nucleotide sequence: TGTGCCAGCAGTTTATTTGGGGGAAAAGCCTACGAGCAGTACTTC. The chain carries TRBV27 and TRBJ2-7, with D tentatively TRBD1 or TRBD2 (5 bases each). Germline V gives CDR1 MNHEY, CDR2 SMNVEV (reference sequence). CDR3 length: 15 residues. Trimming shortened V by 1 base and J by 2 bases, and 12 bases separated the two germline ends.

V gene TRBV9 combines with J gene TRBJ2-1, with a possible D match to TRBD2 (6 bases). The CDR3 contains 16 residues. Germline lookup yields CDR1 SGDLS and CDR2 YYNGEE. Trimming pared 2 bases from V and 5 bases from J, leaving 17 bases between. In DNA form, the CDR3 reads TGTGCCAGCAGCGTTTATCGGGAGTTCGTTCACAATGAGCAGTTCTTC. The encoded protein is CASSVYREFVHNEQFF.

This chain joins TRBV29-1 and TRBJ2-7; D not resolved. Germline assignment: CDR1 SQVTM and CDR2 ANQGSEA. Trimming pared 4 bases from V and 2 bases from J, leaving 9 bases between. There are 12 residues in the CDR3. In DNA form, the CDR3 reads TGCAGCGTTGTGGCAGGTCCCTACGAGCAGTACTTC. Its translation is CSVVAGPYEQYF.

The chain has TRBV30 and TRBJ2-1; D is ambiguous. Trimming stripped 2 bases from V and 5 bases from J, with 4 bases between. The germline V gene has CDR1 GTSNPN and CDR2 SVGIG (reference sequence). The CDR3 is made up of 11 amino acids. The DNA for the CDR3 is TGTGCCTGGAGTTCTAACAATGAGCAGTTCTTC. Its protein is CAWSSNNEQFF. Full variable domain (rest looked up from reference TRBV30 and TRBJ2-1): SQTIHQWPATLVQPVGSPLSLECTVEGTSNPNLYWYRQAAGRGLQLLFYSVGIGQISSEVPQNLSASRPQDRQFILSSKKLLLSDSGFYLCAWSSNNEQFFGPGTRLTVL.

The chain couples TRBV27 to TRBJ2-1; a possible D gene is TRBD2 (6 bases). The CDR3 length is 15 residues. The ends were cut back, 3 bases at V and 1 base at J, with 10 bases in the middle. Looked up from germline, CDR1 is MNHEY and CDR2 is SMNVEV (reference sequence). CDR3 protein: CASSLAGISYNEQFF. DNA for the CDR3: TGTGCCAGCAGTTTGGCGGGGATTTCCTACAATGAGCAGTTCTTC.

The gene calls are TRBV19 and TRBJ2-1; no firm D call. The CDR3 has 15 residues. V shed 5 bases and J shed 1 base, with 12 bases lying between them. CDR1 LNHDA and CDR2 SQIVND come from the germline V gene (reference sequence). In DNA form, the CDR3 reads TGTGCCAGTAGTCAGGTTTGGGGATCCTACAATGAGCAGTTCTTC. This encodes CASSQVWGSYNEQFF.

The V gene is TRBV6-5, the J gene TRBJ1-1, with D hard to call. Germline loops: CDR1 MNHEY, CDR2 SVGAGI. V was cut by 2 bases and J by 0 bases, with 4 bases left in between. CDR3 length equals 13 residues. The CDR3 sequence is CASSYGMNTEAFF. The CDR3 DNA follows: TGTGCCAGCAGTTACGGGATGAACACTGAAGCTTTCTTT.